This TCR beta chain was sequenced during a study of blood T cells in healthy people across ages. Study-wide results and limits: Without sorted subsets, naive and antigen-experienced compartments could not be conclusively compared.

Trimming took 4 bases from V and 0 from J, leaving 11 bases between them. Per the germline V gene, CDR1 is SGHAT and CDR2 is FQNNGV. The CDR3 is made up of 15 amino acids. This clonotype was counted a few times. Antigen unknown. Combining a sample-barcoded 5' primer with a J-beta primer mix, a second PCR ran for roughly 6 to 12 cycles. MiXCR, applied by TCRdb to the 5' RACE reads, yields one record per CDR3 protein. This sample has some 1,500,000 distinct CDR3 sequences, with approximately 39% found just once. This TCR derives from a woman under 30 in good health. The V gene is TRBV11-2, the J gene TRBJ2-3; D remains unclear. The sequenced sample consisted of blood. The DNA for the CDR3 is TGTGCCAGCAGCTCAACAGACACTAGCACAGATACGCAGTATTTT. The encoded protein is CASSSTDTSTDTQYF. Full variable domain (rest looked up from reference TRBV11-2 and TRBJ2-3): EAGVAQSPRYKIIEKRQSVAFWCNPISGHATLYWYQQILGQGPKLLIQFQNNGVVDDSQLPKDRFSAERLKGVDSTLKIQPAKLEDSAVYLCASSSTDTSTDTQYFGPGTRLTVL.